This record covers a single T cell receptor beta chain. The antigen is unknown. Previously described methods and listed TCR primers were used for bulk TCR libraries. One entry per CDR3 protein results from TCRdb running MiXCR on the PCR reads. Of under 800,000 distinct CDR3 sequences in the sample, approximately 24% were seen once. This sample is part of a study of molecular identifiers for immune sequencing clone quantification. The study, taken as a whole, reports: More than 97% of effector molecules, versus under 1% of naive-cell molecules, belonged to clones above 20 RNA copies.

Germline V gene sequence: CDR1 SGHVS, CDR2 FQNEAQ. With V trimmed by 5 bases and J by 6 bases, 21 bases remained unmatched. The CDR3 runs 19 residues. The rearrangement uses TRBV7-8 and TRBJ2-2; 7 bases are a match to TRBD1. The sequence came from a human donor in good health. Some libraries in this study had Jurkat cell RNA spiked in. Specimen: naive CD8+ T cells from blood, with Jurkat cell RNA spiked in. Described subset: FACS-sorted CD8+CD4-CCR7+CD45RA+ naive T cells. CDR3 nucleotide sequence: TGTGCCAGCAGCGGAGGCGGACAGGTCGTTCTTCCCAGGTCCGGGGAGCTGTTTTTT. Its translation is CASSGGGQVVLPRSGELFF.